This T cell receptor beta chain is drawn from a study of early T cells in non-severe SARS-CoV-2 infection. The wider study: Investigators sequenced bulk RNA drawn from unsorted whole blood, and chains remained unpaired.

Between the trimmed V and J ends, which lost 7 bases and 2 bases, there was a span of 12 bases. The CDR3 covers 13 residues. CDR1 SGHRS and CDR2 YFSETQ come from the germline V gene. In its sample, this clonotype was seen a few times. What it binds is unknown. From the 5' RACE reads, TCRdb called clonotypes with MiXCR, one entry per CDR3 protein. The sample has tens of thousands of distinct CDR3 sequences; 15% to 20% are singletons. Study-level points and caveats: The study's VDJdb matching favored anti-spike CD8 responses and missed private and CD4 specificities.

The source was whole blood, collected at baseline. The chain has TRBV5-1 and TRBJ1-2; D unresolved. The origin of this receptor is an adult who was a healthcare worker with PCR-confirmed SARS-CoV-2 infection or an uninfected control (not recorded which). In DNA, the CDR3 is TGCGCCAGCGCAACGGGCTCGAACTATGGCTACACCTTC. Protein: CASATGSNYGYTF.